The clone carrying this T cell receptor beta chain was counted many times. The antigen is undetermined. No cell fractionation was done, so the repertoire covers all unsorted peripheral blood T cells. The sample is drawn from a study of HIV-infected patients and healthy controls. The CDR3 has 15 amino acids. The germline gives CDR1 LNHDA, CDR2 SQIVND (reference sequence). V dropped 6 bases and J dropped 2; count of bases not matched to a gene: 6. Alpha and beta constant-region primers primed reverse transcription of approximately 0.55 ug RNA. Alpha and beta chain libraries were made separately by chain-specific third strand synthesis with multiplexing indices. A 12-nucleotide barcode per molecule came from two concatenated random hexamers added pre-amplification. One entry per CDR3 protein results from TCRdb running MiXCR on the 5' RACE reads. The sample includes about 13,000 distinct CDR3 sequences, under 13% of them seen just once.

General observations from the study: Compared with untreated HIV+ repertoires, healthy controls showed roughly threefold more distinct CDR3s and higher Shannon diversity.

This TCR was recovered from an adult in good health. Sequences were obtained from blood. This rearrangement joins TRBV19 to TRBJ2-2, with 7 bases that match TRBD2. The CDR3 is CASRQAGLNTGELFF. The CDR3 nucleotides are TGTGCCAGTAGGCAAGCGGGACTTAACACCGGGGAGCTGTTTTTT.